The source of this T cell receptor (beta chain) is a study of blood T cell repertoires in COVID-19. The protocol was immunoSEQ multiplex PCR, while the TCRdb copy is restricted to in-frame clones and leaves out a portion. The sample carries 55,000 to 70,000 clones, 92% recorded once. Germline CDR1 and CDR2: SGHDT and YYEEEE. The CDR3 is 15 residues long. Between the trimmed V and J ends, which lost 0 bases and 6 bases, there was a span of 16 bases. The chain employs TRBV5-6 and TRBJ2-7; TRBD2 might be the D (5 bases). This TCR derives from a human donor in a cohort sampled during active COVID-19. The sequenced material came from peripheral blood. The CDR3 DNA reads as TGTGCCAGCAGCTTGGACATAGCGCAATTACCCGAGCAGTACTTC. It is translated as CASSLDIAQLPEQYF.